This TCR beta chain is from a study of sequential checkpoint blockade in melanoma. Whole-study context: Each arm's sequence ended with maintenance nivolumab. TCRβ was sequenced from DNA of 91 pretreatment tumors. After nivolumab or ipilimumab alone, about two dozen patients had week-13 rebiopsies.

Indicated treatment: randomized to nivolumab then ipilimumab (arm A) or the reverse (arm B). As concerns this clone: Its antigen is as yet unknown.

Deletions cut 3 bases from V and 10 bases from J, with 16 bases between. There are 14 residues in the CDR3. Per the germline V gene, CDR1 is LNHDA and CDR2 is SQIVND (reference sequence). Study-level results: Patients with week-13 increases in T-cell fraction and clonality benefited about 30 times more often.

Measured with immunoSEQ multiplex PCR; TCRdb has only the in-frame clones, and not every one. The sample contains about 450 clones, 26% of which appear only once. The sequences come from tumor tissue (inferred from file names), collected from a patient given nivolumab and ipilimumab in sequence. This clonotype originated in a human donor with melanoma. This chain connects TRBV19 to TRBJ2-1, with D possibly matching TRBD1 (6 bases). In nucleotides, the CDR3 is TGTGCCAGTAGTATGGGGCAGGGACAAGGGGAGCAGTTCTTC. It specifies CASSMGQGQGEQFF.